These T cell receptor beta chains were read from a single sample in a study of blood T cell repertoires in COVID-19. Assay used: immunoSEQ multiplex PCR; TCRdb lists only in-frame clones, some missing. The data show 45,000 to 65,000 clones, roughly 84% seen once. The material sequenced was peripheral blood. These receptors all come from a man aged 30 to 39 with COVID-19, enrolled during active disease. Each CDR3 is given with its conserved first and last residue. The D gene is left open where the match is weak.

j_call d_call v_call cdr3_aa
TRBJ2-3 TRBD2 TRBV27 CASSLYVAGGVDTQYF
TRBJ1-1 TRBD1 TRBV24-1 CATSEAGTGTEAFF
TRBJ2-1 TRBD2 TRBV30 CAWSRGLAGGSEQFF
TRBJ2-2 NA TRBV9 CASSVDSFGTGELFF
TRBJ1-5 NA TRBV27 CASSHTQVLSNQPQHF
TRBJ2-3 NA TRBV24-1 CATSDPRGDGRDTQYF
TRBJ1-2 NA TRBV7-9 CASSLVGGALRGYTF
TRBJ1-6 NA TRBV11-2 CASGGGDSPLHF
TRBJ1-5 NA TRBV29-1 CSVRGTGNQPQHF
TRBJ2-5 TRBD2 TRBV7-2 CASSLRAGGEETQYF
TRBJ2-1 NA TRBV19 CASSMAGSYNEQFF
TRBJ2-1 NA TRBV24-1 CATGPGGGEQFF
TRBJ2-5 TRBD1 TRBV9 CASSTGTDQETQYF
TRBJ2-3 NA TRBV4-1 CASSQDLGGVAGADTQYF
TRBJ2-5 NA TRBV6-6 CASSRDLQETQYF
TRBJ2-7 TRBD2 TRBV11-2 CASRGELGGDYEQYF
TRBJ1-1 NA TRBV28 CAAQGTRNTEAFF
TRBJ2-2 NA TRBV27 CASRISVTGELFF
TRBJ2-2 NA TRBV7-3 CASSPLARNTGELFF
TRBJ1-2 TRBD1 TRBV7-2 CASSLRQGANAGYTF
TRBJ1-3 NA TRBV19 CASSSHREISGNTIYF
TRBJ2-1 TRBD2 TRBV9 CASSPRTSGSRSEQFF
TRBJ2-5 NA TRBV28 CASSLEVGGGQETQYF
TRBJ2-6 TRBD1 TRBV28 CASRPSGTGGVAASGANVLTF
TRBJ2-1 TRBD2 TRBV30 CASSYGTSRYNEQFF
TRBJ2-7 NA TRBV6-5 CASSYSWGPRYEQYF
TRBJ1-1 NA TRBV6-5 CASSYSFPGLGTEAFF
TRBJ2-7 NA TRBV5-1 CASSLLGGTNYEQYF
TRBJ1-2 NA TRBV2 CASRSRGGIDYGYTF
TRBJ2-2 NA TRBV7-9 CASSLVSVGELFF
TRBJ2-5 NA TRBV7-2 CASSLTRHQETQYF
TRBJ1-1 NA TRBV6-1 CASSEPSGKGSTEAFF
TRBJ1-1 NA TRBV28 CASSSPPPSTEAFF